This T cell receptor beta chain derives from a study of tumor and adjacent non-tumor tissue in lung cancer. The study's findings and limits: In normal lung, the top 100 clones were significantly more dominant than in tumor.

As for this clonotype: Its antigen is not known.

The template was RNA from unsorted bulk tissue. Germline values: CDR1 MNHEY, CDR2 SVGEGT. Trimming left V 6 bases short and J 7 bases short, with 12 bases between. The CDR3 extends over 12 amino acids. TCRbeta libraries were built with three rounds of nested PCR, modified from ARM-PCR. TCRdb reprocessed the multiplex PCR reads via MiXCR and lists one record per CDR3 protein. The top ten hold about 40% of the sample, which has approximately 120,000 distinct CDR3 sequences, roughly 80% seen once. This TCR was sampled from a woman aged 55-69 years with non-small cell lung cancer. The sequenced material came from lung tumor tissue. The chain couples TRBV6-2 or TRBV6-3 to TRBJ1-1; D unresolved. The CDR3 spells CASRECSNEAFF. The DNA for the CDR3 is TGTGCCAGCAGGGAATGCAGCAATGAAGCTTTCTTT.